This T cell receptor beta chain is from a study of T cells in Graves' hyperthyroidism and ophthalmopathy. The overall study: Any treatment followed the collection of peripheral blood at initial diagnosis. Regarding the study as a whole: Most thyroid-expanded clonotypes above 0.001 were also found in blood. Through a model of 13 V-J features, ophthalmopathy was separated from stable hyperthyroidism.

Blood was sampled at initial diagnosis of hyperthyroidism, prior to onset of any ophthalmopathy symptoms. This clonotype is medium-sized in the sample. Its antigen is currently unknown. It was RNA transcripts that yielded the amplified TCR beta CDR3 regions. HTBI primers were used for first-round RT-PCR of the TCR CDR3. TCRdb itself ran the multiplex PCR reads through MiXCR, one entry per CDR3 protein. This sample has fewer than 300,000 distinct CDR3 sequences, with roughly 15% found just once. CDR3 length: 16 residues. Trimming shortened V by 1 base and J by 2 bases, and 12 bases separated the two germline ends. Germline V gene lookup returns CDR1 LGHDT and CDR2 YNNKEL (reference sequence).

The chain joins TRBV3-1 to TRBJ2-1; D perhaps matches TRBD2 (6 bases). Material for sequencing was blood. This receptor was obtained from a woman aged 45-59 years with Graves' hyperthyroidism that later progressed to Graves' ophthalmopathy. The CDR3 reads CASSQGGIAAYNEQFF. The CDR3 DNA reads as TGTGCCAGCAGCCAAGGGGGTATAGCGGCCTACAATGAGCAGTTCTTC.